The source of this T cell receptor beta chain is a study of early T cells in non-severe SARS-CoV-2 infection. TCRdb ran MiXCR on the 5' RACE reads and lists one entry per CDR3 protein. In the table there are about 25,000 distinct CDR3 sequences, 4.8% of which are singletons. J gave up 2 bases and V 1 base, and 2 bases lay outside the gene matches. The CDR3 covers 14 residues. Germline-derived CDR1 and CDR2 are SGHVS and FQNEAQ. The table lists this clonotype with many counts. The V call is TRBV7-8, the J call TRBJ2-7; 7 bases are a match to TRBD2. This sequence originates from an adult who was a healthcare worker with PCR-confirmed SARS-CoV-2 infection or an uninfected control (not recorded which). The sequenced sample consisted of whole blood. CDR3 sequence reads: CASSLGLAAYEQYF. The CDR3 region has the DNA TGTGCCAGCAGCTTAGGGCTAGCGGCCTACGAGCAGTACTTC. The full variable domain, rest sourced from reference TRBV7-8 and TRBJ2-7, is GAGVSQSPRYKVAKRGQDVALRCDPISGHVSLFWYQQALGQGPEFLTYFQNEAQLDKSGLPSDRFFAERPEGSVSTLKIQRTQQEDSAVYLCASSLGLAAYEQYFGPGTRLTVT.